The 26 T cell receptor beta chains below were found in one sample sequenced in a study of blood T cells in healthy people across ages. Next came a second PCR, run for about 6 to 12 cycles, which used a sample-barcoded 5' primer along with a J-beta primer mix. TCRdb independently ran MiXCR on the 5' RACE reads; one entry per CDR3 protein. The table has over 950,000 distinct CDR3 sequences, 35% to 40% seen once. Material for sequencing was blood. Receptors were obtained from a man aged 18 to 35 in good health.

This clonotype was observed a handful of times. The chain joins TRBV9 to TRBJ2-5, with D possibly TRBD2 on 5 matching bases. CDR1 is SGDLS and CDR2 is YYNGEE in the germline V gene. V was clipped by 4 bases and J by 5 bases, with 15 bases between them. CDR3 size: 14 residues. The CDR3 DNA reads TGTGCCAGCAGCCCCAACGCGGGTATGGAGACCCAGTACTTC. Amino acid sequence: CASSPNAGMETQYF.

This clonotype appeared a few times. This chain joins TRBV6-9 and TRBJ2-1; possibly TRBD2 for D (7 bases). This CDR3 has 12 residues. The germline V and J ends were trimmed by 7 bases and 11 bases, with 15 bases remaining between them. Germline values: CDR1 MNHGY, CDR2 SVAAGI. The CDR3 loop reads CASKGGRQQQFF. In DNA, the CDR3 is TGTGCCAGCAAGGGGGGGCGACAGCAGCAGTTCTTC.

This clonotype turned up a few times. The CDR3 bases are TGTGCCAGCAGCTTGTCAGCCCTGGGAACGTACGAGCAGTACTTC. Protein product: CASSLSALGTYEQYF. V and J are TRBV7-2 and TRBJ2-7; D is unresolved. The germline V gene has CDR1 SGHTA and CDR2 FQGNSA. The V end lost 3 bases, the J end lost 4 bases, and 16 bases lay between the germline ends. The CDR3 contains 15 residues.

This clonotype appeared a few times. The chain uses TRBV7-3 and TRBJ2-5; D may correspond to TRBD1 or TRBD2 (6 bases each). CDR1 and CDR2 (germline): SGHTA, FQGTGA. V shed 2 bases and J shed 2 bases, with 12 bases lying between them. This CDR3 region has 15 residues. The CDR3 reads CASSLSRGAQETQYF. The CDR3 nucleotides are TGTGCCAGCAGCTTATCAAGGGGGGCTCAAGAGACCCAGTACTTC.

The V gene is TRBV6-2 or TRBV6-3, the J gene TRBJ2-1, with TRBD1 matching over 7 bases. Germline assignment: CDR1 MNHEY and CDR2 SVGEGT. CDR3 length equals 16 residues. The trim removed 4 bases at V and 4 bases at J, leaving 10 bases unmatched. CDR3 residues: CASSSSQGETYNEQFF. DNA for the CDR3: TGTGCCAGCAGTTCGTCCCAGGGGGAGACGTACAATGAGCAGTTCTTC.

The chain couples TRBV4-3 to TRBJ2-3; 8 positions match TRBD2. The junction had 7 bases not matched to a gene; V was cut back by 0 bases and J by 5 bases. CDR1 is LGHNA and CDR2 is YSLEER in the germline V gene. This CDR3 is 16 amino acids long. The CDR3: CASSQDVGGALDTQYF. For the CDR3, the DNA is TGCGCCAGCAGCCAAGATGTCGGGGGGGCTTTAGATACGCAGTATTTT.

The J gene is TRBJ2-1, the V gene TRBV5-1; 7 bases line up with TRBD1. Germline trimming cut 2 bases from V and 6 bases from J; bases unmatched to any gene: 5. Germline V gene sequence: CDR1 SGHRS, CDR2 YFSETQ. The CDR3 sequence is 14 residues long. CDR3 region: CASSLTGVSNEQFF. CDR3 in DNA: TGCGCCAGCAGCTTAACAGGGGTATCCAATGAGCAGTTCTTC.

This chain connects TRBV12-3 or TRBV12-4 to TRBJ2-2, with 12 bases lining up with TRBD1. This CDR3 is built from 17 residues. With V trimmed by 6 bases and J by 0 bases, 5 bases remained unmatched. In nucleotides, the CDR3 is TGTGCCAGCAGAGGGACAGGGGGCGCCCCGAACACCGGGGAGCTGTTTTTT. This encodes CASRGTGGAPNTGELFF.

The V call is TRBV4-1, the J call TRBJ1-5, with D possibly matching TRBD1 (5 bases). There are 16 residues in the CDR3. The germline V gene encodes CDR1 MGHRA and CDR2 YSYEKL. V dropped 2 bases and J dropped 2 bases, with 13 bases sitting between them. The CDR3 region is CASSQYQGSGNQPQHF. Written as DNA, the CDR3 is TGCGCCAGCAGCCAATACCAGGGATCGGGCAATCAGCCCCAGCATTTT.

The gene calls are TRBV5-4 and TRBJ2-5; D is uncertain. This CDR3 region has 13 residues. V was trimmed by 4 bases and J by 5 bases, leaving 12 bases between them. Germline V gene sequence: CDR1 SGHNT, CDR2 YYREEE (reference sequence). The CDR3 loop reads CASSASGRETQYF. The CDR3 DNA follows: TGTGCCAGCAGCGCAAGTGGACGGGAGACCCAGTACTTC. Full variable domain (rest looked up from reference TRBV5-4 and TRBJ2-5): ETGVTQSPTHLIKTRGQQVTLRCSSQSGHNTVSWYQQALGQGPQFIFQYYREEENGRGNFPPRFSGLQFPNYSSELNVNALELDDSALYLCASSASGRETQYFGPGTRLLVL.

The V call is TRBV20-1, the J call TRBJ1-6; D unclear. Between the trimmed V and J ends, which lost 4 bases and 5 bases, there was a span of 9 bases. Germline CDR1 is DFQATT and CDR2 is SNEGSKA (reference sequence). The CDR3 consists of 13 residues. For the CDR3, the DNA is TGCAGTGCTATTCGGACGGATAATTCACCCCTCCACTTT. Encoded protein: CSAIRTDNSPLHF.

In this sample, this clonotype turned up a few times. This chain links TRBV7-3 with TRBJ2-1, with D unresolved. The end of the DNA is better explained by TRBJ2-7, so the J call may be wrong. This CDR3 region has 16 residues. Germline-derived CDR1 and CDR2 are SGHTA and FQGTGA. The CDR3 region has the DNA TGTGCCAGCAGCTCCGGAGCATTAAACTCCTACAATGAGCAGTACTTC. It codes for CASSSGALNSYNEQYF.

This chain connects TRBV20-1 to TRBJ1-2, with a possible D match to TRBD1 (5 bases). The germline gives CDR1 DFQATT, CDR2 SNEGSKA (reference sequence). The CDR3 is 11 residues long. V was pared by 8 bases and J by 1 base, with 8 bases between. CDR3 sequence: CSLDSNYGYTF. CDR3 sequence (DNA): TGCAGTCTCGACAGTAACTATGGCTACACCTTC.

The CDR3 spells CASSLRTLETQFF. CDR3 sequence (DNA): TGTGCCAGCAGCTTACGGACGCTGGAGACCCAGTTCTTC. The V gene is TRBV11-3, the J gene TRBJ2-1; D call uncertain. V lost 2 bases and J lost 13, with 15 bases in between. Germline V lookup: CDR1 SGHNT, CDR2 YENEEA. The CDR3 contains 13 residues.

This clonotype was recorded a few times. V and J are TRBV20-1 and TRBJ1-2, with D possibly being TRBD1 (5 bases). The CDR3 has 15 residues. V was pared by 2 bases and J by 0 bases, with 13 bases between. Germline lookup yields CDR1 DFQATT and CDR2 SNEGSKA (reference sequence). CDR3 amino acids: CSARKTGEPNYGYTF. The CDR3 bases are TGCAGTGCTAGAAAAACAGGAGAGCCTAACTATGGCTACACCTTC.

At least ten counts were recorded for this clonotype. V gene TRBV9 combines with J gene TRBJ1-2; no firm D call. V lost 3 bases, J lost 3 bases, and 6 bases lay in between. Germline V lookup: CDR1 SGDLS, CDR2 YYNGEE. This CDR3 comprises 12 residues. CDR3 sequence: CASSGGDYGYTF. Written as DNA, the CDR3 is TGTGCCAGCAGCGGAGGCGACTATGGCTACACCTTC.

This sequence joins TRBV27 and TRBJ1-6; 7 bases map to TRBD1. Germline CDR1 reads MNHEY; CDR2 reads SMNVEV (reference sequence). There are 16 residues in the CDR3. With V trimmed by 7 bases and J by 2 bases, 8 bases remained unmatched. DNA for the CDR3: TGTGCCAGCACGGGAGGGGGCCTCCCCTATAATTCACCCCTCCACTTT. Translated: CASTGGGLPYNSPLHF.

The chain carries TRBV11-1 and TRBJ2-3; 10 nucleotides align to TRBD2. Germline V lookup: CDR1 SGHAT, CDR2 FQDESV (reference sequence). This CDR3 is built from 15 residues. V lost 5 bases and J lost 2; bases outside the gene matches: 4. The CDR3 DNA is TGTGCCAGCAGCACACTAGCGGGGAACACAGATACGCAGTATTTT. Its translation is CASSTLAGNTDTQYF.

The chain joins TRBV4-2 to TRBJ2-3; perhaps TRBD2 as D (7 bases). This CDR3 has 15 amino acids. Per germline, CDR1 LGHNA and CDR2 YNFKEQ. Trimming stripped 0 bases from V and 9 bases from J, with 16 bases between. The CDR3 coding sequence is TGTGCCAGCAGCCAAGATGAACGGGGGGCTGGCACGCAGTATTTT. It specifies CASSQDERGAGTQYF.

This clonotype was picked up a small number of times. This chain joins TRBV12-3 or TRBV12-4 and TRBJ1-2, with D perhaps TRBD1 (6 bases). This CDR3 comprises 16 residues. V dropped 6 bases and J dropped 6 bases, with 23 bases sitting between them. CDR3 DNA: TGTGCCAGCAGCCTGGGGGCACAGGGTGCAACTCATGGCTACACCTTC. It codes for CASSLGAQGATHGYTF.

The rearrangement joins TRBV16 to TRBJ2-1; 9 bases match TRBD1. The CDR3 contains 15 residues. With 4 bases clipped from V and 12 bases from J, the junction kept 13 bases outside the gene matches. The germline V gene encodes CDR1 KGHSY and CDR2 FQNENV. CDR3 amino acids: CASSPSRQGDGGQFF. CDR3 in DNA: TGTGCCAGCAGCCCCTCGCGACAGGGGGACGGTGGGCAGTTCTTC.

V and J are TRBV6-6 and TRBJ1-1; D unresolved. The CDR3 is made up of 12 amino acids. Germline V gives CDR1 MNHNY, CDR2 SVGAGI (reference sequence). The V gene lost 6 bases and the J gene lost 1 base, with 6 bases spanning the gap. CDR3 sequence reads: CASRLSNTEAFF. As DNA, the CDR3 is TGTGCCAGCAGATTGTCGAACACTGAAGCTTTCTTT.

This clonotype was found a few times. The V gene is TRBV9, the J gene TRBJ2-7; D gene unclear. Trimming took 0 bases from V and 3 from J, leaving 10 bases between them. Germline V CDR1 and CDR2: SGDLS, YYNGEE. CDR3 length: 14 amino acids. CDR3: CASSVEASNYEQYF. The CDR3 nucleotides are TGTGCCAGCAGCGTAGAGGCCAGTAACTACGAGCAGTACTTC.

This rearrangement joins TRBV7-9 to TRBJ2-1; D possibly corresponds to TRBD2 (7 bases). TRBJ2-7 matches the DNA end more closely, so the J call is doubtful. This CDR3 is 16 amino acids long. Germline V gene data show CDR1 as SEHNR and CDR2 as FQNEAQ (reference sequence). This chain's CDR3 is CASSLAGGRIYNEQYF. Written as DNA, the CDR3 is TGTGCCAGCAGCTTAGCGGGGGGGCGCATCTACAATGAGCAGTACTTC.

This clonotype occurred a few times. The V gene is TRBV4-3, the J gene TRBJ1-2; no clear D gene. CDR1 is LGHNA, CDR2 YSLEER, per germline. Trimming pared 1 base from V and 0 bases from J, leaving 9 bases between. The CDR3 has 15 residues. The CDR3 sequence is CASSQGSPTNYGYTF. CDR3 coding DNA: TGCGCCAGCAGCCAAGGATCTCCGACTAACTATGGCTACACCTTC.

The table lists this clonotype with a few counts. V is TRBV29-1 and J is TRBJ1-2, with 7 bases matching TRBD1. The CDR3 is 12 residues long. CDR1 and CDR2 from the germline V gene are SQVTM and ANQGSEA. With V trimmed by 6 bases and J by 6 bases, 7 bases remained unmatched. Here the CDR3 DNA reads TGCAGCGTCCCTACAGGGGAGAATGGCTACACCTTC. Protein product: CSVPTGENGYTF.